This T cell receptor beta chain was documented in a study of shared clonotypes between healthy human individuals. Study-wide background: Used for every donor were three CD4 naive, three CD4 memory, two CD8 naive and one CD8 memory plate.

Libraries were prepared by immunoSEQ multiplex PCR; TCRdb keeps only in-frame clonotypes and omits some of them. The data show some 2.3 million clones, with 85% to 95% seen just once and about 0.39% held by the top ten. Study results and caveats: Non-shared clonotypes had lower generation probabilities than those shared by all four donors. The diversity represented, both genetic and in exposure history, was limited by few donors.

CDR1 and CDR2 from the germline V gene are MNHNY and SVGAGI (reference sequence). This CDR3 spans 15 amino acids. The V gene end was trimmed by 5 bases and the J gene end by 3 bases; junction bases not matched to a gene: 10. Remarks on this clone: Its antigen is as yet unknown.

This TCR was sampled from a man aged 18 to 30 in good health. Some clones in this sample may be carry-over from other donors' samples. This chain links TRBV6-6 with TRBJ2-7; 7 nucleotides agree with TRBD1. The sample was naive CD4+ T cells from PBMCs. The subset denotes: CD45RA+ positively selected. CDR3 nucleotide sequence: TGTGCCAGCAGTCTAGACAGGGCGGTAGGCTACGAGCAGTACTTC. This translates into CASSLDRAVGYEQYF.